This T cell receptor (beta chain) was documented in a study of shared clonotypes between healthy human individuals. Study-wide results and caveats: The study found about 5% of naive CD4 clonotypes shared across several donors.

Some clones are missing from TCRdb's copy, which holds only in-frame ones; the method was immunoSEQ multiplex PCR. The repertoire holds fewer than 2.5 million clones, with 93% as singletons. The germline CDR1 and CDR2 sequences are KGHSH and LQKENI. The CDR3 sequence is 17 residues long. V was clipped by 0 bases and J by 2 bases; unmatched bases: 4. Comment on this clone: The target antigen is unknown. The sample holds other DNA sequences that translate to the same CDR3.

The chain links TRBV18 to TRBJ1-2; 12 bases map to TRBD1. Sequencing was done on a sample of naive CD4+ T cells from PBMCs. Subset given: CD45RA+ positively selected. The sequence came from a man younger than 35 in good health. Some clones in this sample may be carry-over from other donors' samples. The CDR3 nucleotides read TGTGCCAGCTCACCACCCGGGACAGGGGGCGCGAACTATGGCTACACCTTC. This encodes CASSPPGTGGANYGYTF.